This TCR beta chain came from a study of blood T cells in healthy people across ages. Overall study findings and caveats: It was the long-lived donors that had more naive CD4+ cells and higher diversity than aged donors.

The length of the CDR3 is 14 residues. V was pared by 3 bases and J by 1 base, with 11 bases between. Germline assignment: CDR1 SQVTM and CDR2 ANQGSEA. A J-beta primer mix and a sample-barcoded 5' primer were used in a second PCR of about 7 to 12 cycles. TCRdb ran MiXCR on the 5' RACE reads and lists one entry per CDR3 protein. The table includes 1.5 million to 2 million distinct CDR3 sequences, around 42% detected once. Concerning this clonotype itself: The antigen is undetermined. A much larger clone differs from this one at a single base, so this may be a read error.

Sequenced input: blood. The chain links TRBV29-1 to TRBJ2-3; D remains unclear. This sequence originates from a human donor in good health. In DNA form, the CDR3 reads TGCAGCGTTGAGGGGTCGGTGCGCACAGATACGCAGTATTTT. It translates to CSVEGSVRTDTQYF.